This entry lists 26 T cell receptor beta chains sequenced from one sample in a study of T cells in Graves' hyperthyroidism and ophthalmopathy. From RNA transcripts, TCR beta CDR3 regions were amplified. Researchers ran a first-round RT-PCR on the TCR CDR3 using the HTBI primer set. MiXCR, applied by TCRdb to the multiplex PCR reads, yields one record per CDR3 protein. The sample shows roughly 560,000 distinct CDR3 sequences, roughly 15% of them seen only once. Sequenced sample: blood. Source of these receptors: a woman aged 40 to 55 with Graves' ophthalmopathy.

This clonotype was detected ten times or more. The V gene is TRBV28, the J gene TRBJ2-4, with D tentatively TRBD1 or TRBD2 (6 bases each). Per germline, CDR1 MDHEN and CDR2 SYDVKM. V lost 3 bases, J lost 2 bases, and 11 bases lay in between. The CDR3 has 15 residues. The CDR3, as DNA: TGTGCCAGCAGTTTGTGGGGGGCGACCAAAAACATTCAGTACTTC. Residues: CASSLWGATKNIQYF. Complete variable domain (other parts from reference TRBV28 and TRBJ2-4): DVKVTQSSRYLVKRTGEKVFLECVQDMDHENMFWYRQDPGLGLRLIYFSYDVKMKEKGDIPEGYSVSREKKERFSLILESASTNQTSMYLCASSLWGATKNIQYFGAGTRLSVL.

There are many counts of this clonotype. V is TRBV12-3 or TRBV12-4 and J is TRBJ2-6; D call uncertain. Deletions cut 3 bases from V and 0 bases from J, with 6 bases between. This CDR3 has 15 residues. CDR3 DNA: TGTGCCAGCAGTTTCGGCTTCTCTGGGGCCAACGTCCTGACTTTC. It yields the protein CASSFGFSGANVLTF.

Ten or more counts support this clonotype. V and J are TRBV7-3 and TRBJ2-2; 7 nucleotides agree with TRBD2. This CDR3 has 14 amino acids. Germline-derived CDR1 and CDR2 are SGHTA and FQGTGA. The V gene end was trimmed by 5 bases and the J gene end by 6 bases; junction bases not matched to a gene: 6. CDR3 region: CASSGDYLAGELFF. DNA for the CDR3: TGTGCCAGCAGCGGGGACTATTTGGCCGGGGAGCTGTTTTTT.

The DNA of the CDR3 is TGTGCCAGCAGCTTGTTTCCCGCATACGAGCAGTACTTC. Translation gives CASSLFPAYEQYF. The chain carries TRBV7-3 and TRBJ2-7, with D unclear. There are 13 residues in the CDR3. Trimming pared 3 bases from V and 4 bases from J, leaving 10 bases between. Germline V gene data show CDR1 as SGHTA and CDR2 as FQGTGA.

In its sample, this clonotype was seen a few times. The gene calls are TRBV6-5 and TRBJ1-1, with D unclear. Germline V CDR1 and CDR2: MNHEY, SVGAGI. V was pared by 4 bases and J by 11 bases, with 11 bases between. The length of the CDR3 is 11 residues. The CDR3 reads CASSLGQDAFF. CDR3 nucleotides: TGTGCCAGCAGTTTAGGCCAGGACGCTTTCTTT.

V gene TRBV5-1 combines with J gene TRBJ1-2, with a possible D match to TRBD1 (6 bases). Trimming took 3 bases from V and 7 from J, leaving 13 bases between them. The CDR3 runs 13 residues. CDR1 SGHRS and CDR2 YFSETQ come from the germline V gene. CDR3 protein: CASSSGGGAGYTF. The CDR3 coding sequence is TGCGCCAGCAGCTCTGGTGGGGGGGCTGGCTACACCTTC.

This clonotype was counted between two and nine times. The DNA of the CDR3 is TGTGCCAGCAGTTTATCAGCGGGAGCAGATACGCAGTATTTT. Encoded protein: CASSLSAGADTQYF. The rearrangement uses TRBV27 and TRBJ2-3; 8 bases fit TRBD2. Germline values: CDR1 MNHEY, CDR2 SMNVEV (reference sequence). The V segment lost 0 bases and the J segment 4 bases; nucleotides outside the gene matches: 0. The CDR3 sequence is 14 residues long.

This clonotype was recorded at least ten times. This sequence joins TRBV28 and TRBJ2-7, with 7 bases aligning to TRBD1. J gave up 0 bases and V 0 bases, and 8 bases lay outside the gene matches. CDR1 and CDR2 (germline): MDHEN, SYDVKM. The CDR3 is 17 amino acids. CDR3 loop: CASSLWRWGQISYEQYF. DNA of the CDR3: TGTGCCAGCAGTTTATGGAGATGGGGACAGATCTCCTACGAGCAGTACTTC.

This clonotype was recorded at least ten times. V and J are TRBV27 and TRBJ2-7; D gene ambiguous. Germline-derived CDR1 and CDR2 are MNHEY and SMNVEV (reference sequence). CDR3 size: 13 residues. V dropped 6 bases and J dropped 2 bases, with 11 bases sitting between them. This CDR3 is CASSGYLPYEQYF. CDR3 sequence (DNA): TGTGCCAGCAGCGGGTATCTCCCCTACGAGCAGTACTTC.

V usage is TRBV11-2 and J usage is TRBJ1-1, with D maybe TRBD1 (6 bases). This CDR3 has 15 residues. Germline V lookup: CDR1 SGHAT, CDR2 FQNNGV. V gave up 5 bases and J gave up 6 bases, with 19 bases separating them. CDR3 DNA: TGTGCCAGCAGCCTCATAGCGGACAGTGACGCTGAAGCTTTCTTT. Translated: CASSLIADSDAEAFF.

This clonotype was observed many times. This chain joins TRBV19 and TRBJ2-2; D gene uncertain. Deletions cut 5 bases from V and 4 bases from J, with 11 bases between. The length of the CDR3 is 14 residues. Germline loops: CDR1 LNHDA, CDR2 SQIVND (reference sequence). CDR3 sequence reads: CASSWRPGTGELFF. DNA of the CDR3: TGTGCCAGTAGTTGGCGCCCGGGCACCGGGGAGCTGTTTTTT.

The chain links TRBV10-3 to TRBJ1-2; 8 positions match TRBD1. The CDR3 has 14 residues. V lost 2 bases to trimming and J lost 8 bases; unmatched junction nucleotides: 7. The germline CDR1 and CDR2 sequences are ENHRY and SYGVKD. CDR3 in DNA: TGTGCCATCAGTGAGCATCAGGGGGCTGAGGGCTACACCTTC. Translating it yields CAISEHQGAEGYTF.

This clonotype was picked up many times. Here the CDR3 DNA reads TGTGCCAGCACCGGGAGGGGGGGAACGTACAATGGCTACACCTTC. Its translation is CASTGRGGTYNGYTF. The chain employs TRBV3-1 and TRBJ1-2; D is perhaps TRBD1 (6 bases). There are 15 residues in the CDR3. Deletions cut 7 bases from V and 6 bases from J, with 21 bases between. Germline-derived CDR1 and CDR2 are LGHDT and YNNKEL (reference sequence).

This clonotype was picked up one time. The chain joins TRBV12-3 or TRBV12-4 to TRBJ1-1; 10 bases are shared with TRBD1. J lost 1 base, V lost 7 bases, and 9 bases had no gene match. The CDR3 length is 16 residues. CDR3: CASNSPRQGANTEAFF. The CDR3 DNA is TGTGCCAGCAACTCGCCGCGACAGGGGGCGAACACTGAAGCTTTCTTT.

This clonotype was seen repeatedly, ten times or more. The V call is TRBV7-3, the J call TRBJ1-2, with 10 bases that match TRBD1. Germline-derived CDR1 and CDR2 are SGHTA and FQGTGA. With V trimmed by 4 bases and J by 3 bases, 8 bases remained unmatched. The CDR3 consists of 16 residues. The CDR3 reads CASSSGAGQGYYGYTF. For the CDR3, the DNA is TGTGCCAGCAGCTCCGGGGCGGGACAGGGGTACTATGGCTACACCTTC.

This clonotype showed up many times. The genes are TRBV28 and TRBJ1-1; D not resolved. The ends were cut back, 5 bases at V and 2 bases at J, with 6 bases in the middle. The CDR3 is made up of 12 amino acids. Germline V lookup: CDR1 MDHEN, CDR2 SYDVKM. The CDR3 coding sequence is TGTGCCAGCAGTCCTATCAACACTGAAGCTTTCTTT. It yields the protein CASSPINTEAFF.

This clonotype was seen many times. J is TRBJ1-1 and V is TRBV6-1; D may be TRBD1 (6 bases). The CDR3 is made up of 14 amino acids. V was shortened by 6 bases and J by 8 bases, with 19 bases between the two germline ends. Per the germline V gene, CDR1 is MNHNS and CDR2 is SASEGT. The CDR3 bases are TGTGCCAGCAGAGTTTCGGGACACCCAATAGAAGCTTTCTTT. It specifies CASRVSGHPIEAFF.

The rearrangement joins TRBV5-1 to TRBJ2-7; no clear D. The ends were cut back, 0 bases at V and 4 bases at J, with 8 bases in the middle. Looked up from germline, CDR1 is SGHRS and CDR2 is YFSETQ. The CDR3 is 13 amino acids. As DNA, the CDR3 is TGCGCCAGCAGCTTGGACTGGAAATACGAGCAGTACTTC. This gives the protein CASSLDWKYEQYF.

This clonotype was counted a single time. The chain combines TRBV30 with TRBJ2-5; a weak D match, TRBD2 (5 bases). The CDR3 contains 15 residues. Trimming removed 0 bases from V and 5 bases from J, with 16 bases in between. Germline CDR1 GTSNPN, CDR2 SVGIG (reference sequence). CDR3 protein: CAWSVRRGIWETQYF. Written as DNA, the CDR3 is TGTGCCTGGAGTGTACGTAGAGGGATCTGGGAGACCCAGTACTTC.

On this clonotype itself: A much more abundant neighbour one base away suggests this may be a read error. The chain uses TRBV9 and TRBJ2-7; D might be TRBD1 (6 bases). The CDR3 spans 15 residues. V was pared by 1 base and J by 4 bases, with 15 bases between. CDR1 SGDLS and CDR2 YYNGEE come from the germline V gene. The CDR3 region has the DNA TGTGCCAGCAGCGTAAGACCAGGGGTGGGATACGAGCAGTACTTC. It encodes CASSVRPGVGYEQYF. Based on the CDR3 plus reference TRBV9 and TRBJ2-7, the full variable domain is DSGVTQTPKHLITATGQRVTLRCSPRSGDLSVYWYQQSLDQGLQFLIQYYNGEERAKGNILERFSAQQFPDLHSELNLSSLELGDSALYFCASSVRPGVGYEQYFGPGTRLTVT.

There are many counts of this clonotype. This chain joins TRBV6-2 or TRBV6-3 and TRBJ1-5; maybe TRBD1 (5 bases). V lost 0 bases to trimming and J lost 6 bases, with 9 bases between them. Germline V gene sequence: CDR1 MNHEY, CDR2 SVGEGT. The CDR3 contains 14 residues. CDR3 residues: CASSYSARAQPQHF. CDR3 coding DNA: TGTGCCAGCAGTTACTCGGCCAGGGCTCAGCCCCAGCATTTT.

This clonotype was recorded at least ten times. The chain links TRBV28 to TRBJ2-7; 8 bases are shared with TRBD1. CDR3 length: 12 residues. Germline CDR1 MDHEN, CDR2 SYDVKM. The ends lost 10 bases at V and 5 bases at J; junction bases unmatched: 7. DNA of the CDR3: TGTGCCACCTTCGACAGGGGAGACGAGCAGTACTTC. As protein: CATFDRGDEQYF.

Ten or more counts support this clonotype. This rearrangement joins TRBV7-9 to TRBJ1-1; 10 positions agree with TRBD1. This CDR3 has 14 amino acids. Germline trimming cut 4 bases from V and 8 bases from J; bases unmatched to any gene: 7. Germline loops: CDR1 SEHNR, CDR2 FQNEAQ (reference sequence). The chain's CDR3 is CASSSRDRGSEAFF. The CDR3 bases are TGTGCCAGCAGCTCCCGGGACAGGGGTTCGGAAGCTTTCTTT.

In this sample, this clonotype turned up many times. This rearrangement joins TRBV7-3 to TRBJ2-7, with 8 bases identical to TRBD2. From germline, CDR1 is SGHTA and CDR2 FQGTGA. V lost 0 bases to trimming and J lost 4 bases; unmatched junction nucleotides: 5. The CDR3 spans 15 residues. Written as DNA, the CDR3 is TGTGCCAGCAGCTTAACGGTAGCGGGACCTTACGAGCAGTACTTC. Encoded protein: CASSLTVAGPYEQYF.

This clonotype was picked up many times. The CDR3: CASSKGYGYTF. The CDR3 nucleotides read TGTGCCAGCAGTAAGGGCTATGGCTACACCTTC. The V and J genes are TRBV28 and TRBJ1-2; D is unclear. Germline CDR1 and CDR2: MDHEN and SYDVKM. The CDR3 is 11 residues long. Trimming shortened V by 5 bases and J by 4 bases, and 5 bases separated the two germline ends.

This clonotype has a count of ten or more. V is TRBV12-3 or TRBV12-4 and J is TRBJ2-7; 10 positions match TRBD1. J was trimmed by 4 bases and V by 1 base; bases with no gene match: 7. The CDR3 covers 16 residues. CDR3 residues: CASSLGGDRGLYEQYF. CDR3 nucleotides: TGTGCCAGCAGTTTAGGAGGGGACAGGGGCTTGTACGAGCAGTACTTC.